The rows below give T cell receptor beta chains drawn from one sample of a study of tumor-infiltrating lymphocytes in primary liver carcinoma. One entry per CDR3 protein, called by TCRdb with MiXCR from the multiplex PCR reads. The sample includes about 32,000 distinct CDR3 sequences, around 78% of them seen just once. Material: liver tumor tissue from sampling region 5. Every receptor here comes from a man between 35 and 55 years old with primary liver carcinoma and hepatitis B virus infection. CDR3s include the opening cysteine and the closing phenylalanine or tryptophan. Fields, in order: D gene, V gene, clone size, J gene, CDR3 protein, CDR3 DNA. D genes are given only for firm matches. Some rows mark clone size as missing; the rest say once, few, many or name a class of expanded clone.

d_gene: TRBD1; v_gene: TRBV5-4; abundance: .; j_gene: TRBJ2-5; CDR3aa: CASSLDREAQETQYF; CDR3nt: TGTGCCAGTAGCCTAGACAGGGAAGCCCAAGAGACCCAGTACTTC
d_gene: TRBD2; v_gene: TRBV20-1; abundance: .; j_gene: TRBJ2-5; CDR3aa: CSARLLGTSCQEIQYF; CDR3nt: TGCAGTGCTAGGCTGCTCGGGACTAGCTGCCAAGAGATCCAGTACTTC
d_gene: TRBD2; v_gene: TRBV5-1; abundance: .; j_gene: TRBJ2-7; CDR3aa: CASSFDMDPGGGYRQYF; CDR3nt: TGCGCCAGCAGCTTTGACATGGACCCGGGGGGAGGCTACAGGCAGTACTTC
d_gene: .; v_gene: TRBV28; abundance: many; j_gene: TRBJ2-2; CDR3aa: CASSLQDTGELFF; CDR3nt: TGTGCCAGCAGTTTACAGGACACCGGGGAGCTGTTTTTT
d_gene: TRBD2; v_gene: TRBV12-3/TRBV12-4; abundance: .; j_gene: TRBJ2-7; CDR3aa: CASSTGTSAGYEQHF; CDR3nt: TGTGCCAGCAGTACTGGGACTAGCGCTGGTTACGAGCAGCACTTC
d_gene: .; v_gene: TRBV5-1; abundance: .; j_gene: TRBJ1-1; CDR3aa: CASSDGRTYIEAFF; CDR3nt: TGCGCCAGTAGCGATGGAAGGACATACATTGAAGCTTTCTTT
d_gene: .; v_gene: TRBV11-2; abundance: .; j_gene: TRBJ2-7; CDR3aa: CASSLETAPKTYEQYF; CDR3nt: TGTGCCAGCAGCTTAGAGACGGCACCAAAAACCTACGAGCAGTACTTC
d_gene: .; v_gene: TRBV4-3; abundance: few; j_gene: TRBJ1-1; CDR3aa: CANSSQRGTEAFF; CDR3nt: TGCGCCAACAGTTCACAACGGGGGACTGAAGCTTTCTTT
d_gene: .; v_gene: TRBV11-2; abundance: .; j_gene: TRBJ2-6; CDR3aa: CANSSGIGLGANVLTF; CDR3nt: TGTGCCAACAGCTCGGGGATAGGGCTTGGGGCCAACGTCCTGACTTTC
d_gene: .; v_gene: TRBV10-3; abundance: .; j_gene: TRBJ2-3; CDR3aa: CAISAEGGPTDTKYF; CDR3nt: TGTGCCATCAGTGCGGAAGGGGGTCCAACAGATACGAAGTATTTT
d_gene: TRBD2; v_gene: TRBV5-4; abundance: .; j_gene: TRBJ2-3; CDR3aa: CANSPLLTSGSADTQYF; CDR3nt: TGTGCCAACAGCCCCCTACTGACTAGCGGGAGCGCAGATACGCAGTATTTT
d_gene: .; v_gene: TRBV10-2; abundance: .; j_gene: TRBJ1-1; CDR3aa: CASSDGGANTGAFF; CDR3nt: TGCGCCTCAAGTGACGGGGGGGCCAACACTGGAGCTTTCTTT
d_gene: TRBD1; v_gene: TRBV5-4; abundance: .; j_gene: TRBJ2-7; CDR3aa: CANSPGTASYEQYF; CDR3nt: TGCGCCAACAGTCCCGGGACAGCCTCATACGAGCAGTACTTC
d_gene: .; v_gene: TRBV10-3; abundance: .; j_gene: TRBJ1-1; CDR3aa: CAIGERRIVNTEAFF; CDR3nt: TGTGCCATCGGTGAGCGGCGGATAGTTAACACCGAAGCTTTCTTT
d_gene: TRBD2; v_gene: TRBV12-3/TRBV12-4; abundance: .; j_gene: TRBJ2-7; CDR3aa: CASSLALGLAGGPDANKQYF; CDR3nt: TGTGCCAGCAGTTTAGCGCTCGGACTAGCGGGAGGGCCGGATGCAAATAAGCAGTACTTC
d_gene: TRBD2; v_gene: TRBV4-1; abundance: .; j_gene: TRBJ2-2; CDR3aa: CASSQDASGTTRELFF; CDR3nt: TGCGCCAGCAGCCAAGATGCTAGCGGGACAACCAGGGAACTGTTTTTT
d_gene: TRBD2; v_gene: TRBV6-2/TRBV6-3; abundance: .; j_gene: TRBJ2-3; CDR3aa: CASSYQGTSGSGTDTQYF; CDR3nt: TGTGCCAGCAGTTACCAGGGGACTAGCGGGAGTGGCACAGATACACAGTATTTT
d_gene: TRBD2; v_gene: TRBV6-5; abundance: .; j_gene: TRBJ2-1; CDR3aa: CVSSPGTSGRAGAYNEQFF; CDR3nt: TGTGTCAGCAGTCCCGGAACTAGCGGGAGGGCCGGCGCCTACAATGAGCAGTTCTTC
d_gene: .; v_gene: TRBV4-2; abundance: .; j_gene: TRBJ1-2; CDR3aa: CASNQDMGMGGGYTF; CDR3nt: TGTGCCAGCAACCAAGATATGGGCATGGGTGGTGGTTACACCTTC
d_gene: .; v_gene: TRBV6-1; abundance: .; j_gene: TRBJ2-2; CDR3aa: CASSEIGWQALDGGLFF; CDR3nt: TGTGCCAGCAGTGAAATCGGATGGCAGGCCCTTGATGGGGGGCTGTTTTTT
d_gene: TRBD1; v_gene: TRBV11-2; abundance: few; j_gene: TRBJ1-1; CDR3aa: CASSPRGRRVTEAFF; CDR3nt: TGTGCCAGCAGCCCCAGGGGGCGAAGAGTTACTGAAGCTTTCTTT
d_gene: .; v_gene: TRBV12-3/TRBV12-4; abundance: .; j_gene: TRBJ1-1; CDR3aa: CANRHTGITEAFF; CDR3nt: TGTGCCAACCGTCATACAGGGATCACTGAAGCTTTCTTT
d_gene: .; v_gene: TRBV11-2; abundance: .; j_gene: TRBJ2-3; CDR3aa: CASNTQRGRADTQYF; CDR3nt: TGTGCCAGCAACACCCAGAGAGGGCGGGCAGATACGCAGTATTTT
d_gene: TRBD2; v_gene: TRBV5-4; abundance: once; j_gene: TRBJ2-3; CDR3aa: CASSVVRLAGGITSTDTQYF; CDR3nt: TGTGCCAGCAGCGTTGTGCGACTAGCGGGAGGGATTACTAGCACAGATACGCAGTATTTT
d_gene: .; v_gene: TRBV5-6; abundance: few; j_gene: TRBJ2-2; CDR3aa: CASSRRARYTGELFF; CDR3nt: TGTGCCAGCAGCCGGAGAGCCAGGTACACCGGGGAGCTGTTTTTT
d_gene: TRBD2; v_gene: TRBV11-3; abundance: .; j_gene: TRBJ2-3; CDR3aa: CTSSSPVSGSRADTQYF; CDR3nt: TGTACCAGCAGCTCCCCTGTGAGCGGGAGTCGAGCAGATACGCAGTATTTT
d_gene: .; v_gene: TRBV4-2; abundance: .; j_gene: TRBJ1-1; CDR3aa: CASSQEYGQSFWTEAFF; CDR3nt: TGTGCTAGCAGCCAAGAGTATGGACAGAGTTTTTGGACTGAAGCTTTCTTT
d_gene: .; v_gene: TRBV5-6; abundance: .; j_gene: TRBJ1-1; CDR3aa: CASSLLQGRTETIF; CDR3nt: TGTGCCAGCAGCCTGCTACAGGGACGCACTGAAACTATCTTT
d_gene: .; v_gene: TRBV5-5; abundance: .; j_gene: TRBJ1-3; CDR3aa: CTSETGFGNTIYF; CDR3nt: TGTACCAGCGAGACAGGCTTTGGAAACACCATATATTTT